The sequence of this TCR beta chain was determined in a study of shared clonotypes between healthy human individuals. Ten immunoSEQ deep assay plates were used to sequence unsorted PBMC DNA. This table comes from immunoSEQ multiplex PCR, and its TCRdb copy is limited to in-frame clones, with some not included. The sample lists approximately 470,000 clones, more than 65% occurring once. Study-level results: Genetic and exposure-history diversity was limited by the small donor number. It was anticipated that sequencing depth would influence how many clonotypes donors shared.

In germline, CDR1 is SGHNT, CDR2 YENEEA. V gave up 5 bases and J gave up 11 bases; unmatched junction bases: 14. The CDR3 totals 14 residues. As for this clone: Its target is not known. A far larger clone lies a single base away; this is likely a read error. Other nucleotide sequences in the sample specify the same CDR3.

Material for sequencing was PBMCs. V usage is TRBV11-3 and J usage is TRBJ2-5; TRBD1 aligns across 7 bases. The clonotype comes from a middle-aged woman in good health. Some clones in this sample may be carry-over from other donors' samples. The CDR3 nucleotides are TGTGCCAGCAGCCCCGGGACAGCTGAGGGGACACAGTACTTC. Translated, it gives CASSPGTAEGTQYF.